The present TCR beta chain was sequenced within a study of blood T cells in healthy people across ages. The study's findings and limits: Roughly linear declines in TCR beta diversity per million T cells occurred with age. Investigators treated diversity estimates from one million T cells as underestimates.

This clonotype was counted a few times. Its antigen is unknown. A much larger clone lies a single base off, so this may be a read error. Trimming stripped 1 base from V and 6 bases from J, with 9 bases between. This CDR3 is built from 13 residues. Alongside a J-beta primer mix, a sample-barcoded 5' primer served in a second PCR lasting about 7 to 11 cycles. Every cDNA molecule carried a tag from a template-switch adaptor bearing 12 random nucleotides. TCRdb called the 5' RACE reads again in MiXCR, with one record for every CDR3 protein. Among under 800,000 distinct CDR3 sequences listed, over 20% were seen once. Approximately 10 milliliters was the volume of peripheral blood drawn from each donor.

Sequencing input: blood. The source of this sequence is a man aged 65 to 85 in good health. The rearrangement joins TRBV12-3 or TRBV12-4 to TRBJ1-1; unclear D gene. The CDR3 nucleotides read TGTGCCAGCAGTTTAGGGTTCAACGCTGAAGCTTTCTTT. Translated: CASSLGFNAEAFF.